This T cell receptor beta chain came from a study of monozygotic twins with inflammatory bowel disease. From germline, CDR1 is SGHRS and CDR2 YFSETQ. The CDR3 covers 18 residues. TCRdb re-analyzed the 5' RACE reads; it lists each CDR3 protein once, without DNA. In all, the sample yields roughly 330,000 distinct CDR3 sequences. Study-wide findings and caveats: Reduced clonotype sharing with other individuals was observed in IBD patients relative to healthy twins, especially with disease activity.

Concerning this clonotype: Its antigen is not identified.

The source material was blood. This clonotype originated in a human donor with ulcerative colitis or Crohn's disease, or a healthy co-twin of an affected twin (not recorded which). The chain couples TRBV5-1 to TRBJ1-5; no DNA is available, so the TRBD1 call from TCRdb remains unchecked. The CDR3: CASSLDARGSYSNQPQHF.